Listed below are T cell receptor beta chains from one sample, sequenced in a study of memory CD4+ T cells and cytomegalovirus serostatus. Assay: immunoSEQ multiplex PCR; the TCRdb copy retains only in-frame clones and omits some. Of 46,000 or so clones listed, 75% to 85% are singletons. Material: memory CD4+ T cells from blood. The receptor source for this set is an adult in good health and CMV-seronegative. CDR3s include the opening cysteine and the closing phenylalanine or tryptophan. The D gene is left open where the match is weak. Clone size appears in some rows only: once, few, many, or a class for an expanded clone.

J gene,clone size,V gene,D gene,CDR3 protein,CDR3 DNA
TRBJ2-1,NA,TRBV5-5,NA,CASSFWDSDHEQFF,TGTGCCAGCAGCTTTTGGGACTCCGACCATGAGCAGTTCTTC
TRBJ1-5,NA,TRBV28,NA,CASSRALTSNQPQHF,TGTGCCAGCAGCAGGGCCCTCACAAGCAATCAGCCCCAGCATTTT
TRBJ1-6,NA,TRBV28,TRBD1,CASSLPRGQGASPLHF,TGTGCCAGCAGTTTGCCCCGAGGACAGGGAGCTTCACCCCTCCACTTT
TRBJ1-6,NA,TRBV18,NA,CASSKDSNSYNSPLHF,TGTGCCAGCTCAAAGGACAGTAACTCCTATAATTCACCCCTCCACTTT
TRBJ2-7,NA,TRBV7-2,TRBD1,CASSLGRDSFYEQYF,TGTGCCAGCAGCTTGGGACGGGACAGCTTCTACGAGCAGTACTTC
TRBJ2-1,NA,TRBV4-3,NA,CASSQEAGTGPSSYNEQFF,TGCGCCAGCAGCCAAGAAGCCGGGACTGGACCGAGCTCCTACAATGAGCAGTTCTTC
TRBJ2-7,NA,TRBV6-5,NA,CASSSGTLREQYF,TGTGCCAGCAGTTCGGGCACCTTGAGGGAGCAGTACTTC
TRBJ1-1,NA,TRBV10-3,NA,CAATPRDMNTEAFF,TGTGCCGCAACCCCCAGGGACATGAACACTGAAGCTTTCTTT
TRBJ2-3,few,TRBV5-6,NA,CASSDRDTRDTQYF,TGTGCCAGCAGCGACCGGGACACAAGAGATACGCAGTATTTT
TRBJ1-3,NA,TRBV4-3,NA,CASSQGIYSGNTIYF,TGCGCCAGCAGCCAAGGAATTTACTCTGGAAACACCATATATTTT